This entry is about one TCR beta chain. This clonotype was seen a handful of times. It has no known antigen specificity. No much larger clone exists at a distance of one base, and base qualities are not known. To prepare the library, RT-PCR was applied. Data came from an Illumina HiSeq 2500. Starting from the raw public reads, TCRdb applied fastp trimming at Q25, assembled clones with MiXCR and retained in-frame beta chains. One record per CDR3 amino acid sequence lists the most common genes and DNA. The sample contains hundreds of thousands of distinct CDR3 sequences, roughly 22% of them found a single time. About 9.4% of the sample goes to the ten largest clones. The source of the sample is a study of response to subunit inactivated influenza vaccine (dated by TCRdb to between 2018 and 2020). Notes on the research overall: To follow how T cells responded to a trivalent subunit inactivated influenza vaccine, the researchers relied on deep quantitative profiling of the T cell receptor repertoire.

General findings and caveats noted by the study authors: According to the authors, only a limited number of new T cells may be recruited by each seasonal influenza vaccination.

The material was PBMCs from blood, obtained roughly 20 months after vaccination. This receptor was obtained from a man aged 45 to 75 who received an inactivated influenza vaccine. Donor details come from another sample of the same person, matched by shared clones.

Read as DNA, the sequence is TGTGCCAGCAGTTTATTTCCCCAGTCCACTGAAGCTTTCTTT. It specifies CASSLFPQSTEAFF. The chain links TRBV12-3 or TRBV12-4 with TRBJ1-1; the D gene assignment is ambiguous. Its CDR3 holds 14 amino acids, cysteine through phenylalanine. The read is trimmed to its CDR3 DNA, 42 bases read in frame from base 1. Trimming at the junction amounts to 2 bases on V and 4 bases on J, and the germline ends lie 11 bases apart.